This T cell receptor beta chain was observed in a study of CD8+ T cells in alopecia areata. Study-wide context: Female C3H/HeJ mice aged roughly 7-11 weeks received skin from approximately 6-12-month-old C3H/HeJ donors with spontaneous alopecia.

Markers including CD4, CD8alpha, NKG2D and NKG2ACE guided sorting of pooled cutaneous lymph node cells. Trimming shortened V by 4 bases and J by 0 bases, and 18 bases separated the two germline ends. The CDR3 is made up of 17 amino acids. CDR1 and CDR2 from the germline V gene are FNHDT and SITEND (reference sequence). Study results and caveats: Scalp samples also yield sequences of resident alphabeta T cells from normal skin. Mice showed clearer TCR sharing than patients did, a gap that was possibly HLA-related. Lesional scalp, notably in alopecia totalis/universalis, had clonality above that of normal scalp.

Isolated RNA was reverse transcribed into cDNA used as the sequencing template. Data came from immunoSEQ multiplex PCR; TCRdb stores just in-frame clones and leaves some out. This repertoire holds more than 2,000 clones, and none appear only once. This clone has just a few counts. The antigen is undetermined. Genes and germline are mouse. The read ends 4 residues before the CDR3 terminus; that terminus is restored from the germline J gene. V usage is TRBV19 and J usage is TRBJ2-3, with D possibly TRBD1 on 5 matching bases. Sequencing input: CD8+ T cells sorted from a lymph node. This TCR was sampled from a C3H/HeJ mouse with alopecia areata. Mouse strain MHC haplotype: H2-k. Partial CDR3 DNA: TGTGCCAGCAGTGTCCCCCCCAGGGCGGCTAGTGCAGAA. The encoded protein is CASSVPPRAASAE. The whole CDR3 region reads CASSVPPRAASAETLYF.